This T cell receptor beta chain was recorded in a study of shared clonotypes between healthy human individuals. This table comes from immunoSEQ multiplex PCR, and its TCRdb copy is limited to in-frame clones, with some not included. The repertoire includes approximately 2.1 million clones, 85% to 95% of them detected once, and under 0.45% sits in the top ten. Only a few counts were recorded for this clone. Germline V gives CDR1 SNHLY, CDR2 FYNNEI. The V gene lost 6 bases and the J gene lost 7 bases, with 9 bases spanning the gap. The CDR3 length is 11 residues. Sequenced input: naive CD4+ T cells from PBMCs. Subset of the sample: CD45RA+ positively selected. This clonotype was obtained from a young man in good health. Some clones in this sample may be carry-over from other donors' samples. J is TRBJ1-2 and V is TRBV2, with a tentative D call TRBD1 (6 bases). The CDR3 nucleotides are TGTGCCAGCAGGAGGGGGACTGGCTACACCTTC. It codes for CASRRGTGYTF.